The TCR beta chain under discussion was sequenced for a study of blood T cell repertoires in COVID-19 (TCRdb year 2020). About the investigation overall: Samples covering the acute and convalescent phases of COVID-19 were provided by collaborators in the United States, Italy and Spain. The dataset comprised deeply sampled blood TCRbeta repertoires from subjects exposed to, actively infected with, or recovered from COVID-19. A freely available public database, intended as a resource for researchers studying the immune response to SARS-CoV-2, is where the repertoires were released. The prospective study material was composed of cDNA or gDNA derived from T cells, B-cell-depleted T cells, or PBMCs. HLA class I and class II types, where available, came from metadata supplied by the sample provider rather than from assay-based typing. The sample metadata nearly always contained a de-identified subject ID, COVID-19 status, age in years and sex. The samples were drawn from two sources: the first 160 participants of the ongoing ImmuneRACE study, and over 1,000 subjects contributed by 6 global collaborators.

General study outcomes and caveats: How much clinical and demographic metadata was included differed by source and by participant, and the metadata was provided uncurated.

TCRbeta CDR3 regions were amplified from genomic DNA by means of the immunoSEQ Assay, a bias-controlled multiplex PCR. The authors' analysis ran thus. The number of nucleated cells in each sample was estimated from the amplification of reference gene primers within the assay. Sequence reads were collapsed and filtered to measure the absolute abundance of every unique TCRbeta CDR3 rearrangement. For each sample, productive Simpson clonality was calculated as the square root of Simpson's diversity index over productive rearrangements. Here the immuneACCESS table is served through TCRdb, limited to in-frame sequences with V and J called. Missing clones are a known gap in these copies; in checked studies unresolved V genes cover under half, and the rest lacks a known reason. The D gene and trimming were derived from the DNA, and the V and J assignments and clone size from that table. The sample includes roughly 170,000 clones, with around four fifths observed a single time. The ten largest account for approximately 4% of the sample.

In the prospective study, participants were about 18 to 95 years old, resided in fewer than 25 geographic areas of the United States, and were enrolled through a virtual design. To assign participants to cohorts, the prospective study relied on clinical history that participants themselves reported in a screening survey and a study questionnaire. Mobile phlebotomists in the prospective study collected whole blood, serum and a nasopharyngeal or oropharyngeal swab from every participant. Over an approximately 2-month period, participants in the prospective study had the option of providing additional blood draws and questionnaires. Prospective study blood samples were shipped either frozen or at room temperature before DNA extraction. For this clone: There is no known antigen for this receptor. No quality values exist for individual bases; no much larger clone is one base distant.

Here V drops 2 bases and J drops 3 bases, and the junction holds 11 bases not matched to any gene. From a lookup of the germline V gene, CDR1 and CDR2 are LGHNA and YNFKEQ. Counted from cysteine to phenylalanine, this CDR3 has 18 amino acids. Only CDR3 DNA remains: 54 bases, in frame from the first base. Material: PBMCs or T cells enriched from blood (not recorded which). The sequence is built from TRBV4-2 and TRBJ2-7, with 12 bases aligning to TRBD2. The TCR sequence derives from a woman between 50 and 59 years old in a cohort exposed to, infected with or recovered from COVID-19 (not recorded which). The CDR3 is CASSQKTSGGRYNYEQYF. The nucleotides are TGTGCCAGCAGCCAAAAGACTAGCGGGGGTCGATACAACTACGAGCAGTACTTC.